The clone carrying this T cell receptor (beta chain) was observed a few times. CDR1 is SGHDT and CDR2 is YYEEEE in the germline V gene. The CDR3 totals 14 residues. With 3 bases removed from V and 1 base from J, the gap between germline ends came to 9 bases. Sequenced by immunoSEQ multiplex PCR; TCRdb stores in-frame clones only, minus some. The repertoire consists of about 76,000 clones, with approximately 86% occurring once and the leading ten covering about a sixth. These data come from a study of blood T cell repertoires in COVID-19. The sequence came from a human donor in a cohort sampled during active COVID-19. The V gene is TRBV5-6, the J gene TRBJ2-3; D might be TRBD2 (6 bases). Sequences were obtained from peripheral blood. The CDR3 loop is CASSYGTGTDTQYF. CDR3 coding DNA: TGTGCCAGCAGCTATGGGACTGGCACAGATACGCAGTATTTT.